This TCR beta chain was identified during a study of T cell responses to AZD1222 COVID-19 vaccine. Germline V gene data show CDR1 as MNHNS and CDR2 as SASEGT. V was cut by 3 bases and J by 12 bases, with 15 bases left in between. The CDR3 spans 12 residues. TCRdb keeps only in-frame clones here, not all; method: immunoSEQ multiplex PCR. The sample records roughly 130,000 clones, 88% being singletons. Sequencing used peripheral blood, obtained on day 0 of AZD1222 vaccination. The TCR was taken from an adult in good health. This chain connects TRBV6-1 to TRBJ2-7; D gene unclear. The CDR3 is CASSEPYRERYF. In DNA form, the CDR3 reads TGTGCCAGCAGTGAGCCCTACAGAGAGAGGTACTTC.